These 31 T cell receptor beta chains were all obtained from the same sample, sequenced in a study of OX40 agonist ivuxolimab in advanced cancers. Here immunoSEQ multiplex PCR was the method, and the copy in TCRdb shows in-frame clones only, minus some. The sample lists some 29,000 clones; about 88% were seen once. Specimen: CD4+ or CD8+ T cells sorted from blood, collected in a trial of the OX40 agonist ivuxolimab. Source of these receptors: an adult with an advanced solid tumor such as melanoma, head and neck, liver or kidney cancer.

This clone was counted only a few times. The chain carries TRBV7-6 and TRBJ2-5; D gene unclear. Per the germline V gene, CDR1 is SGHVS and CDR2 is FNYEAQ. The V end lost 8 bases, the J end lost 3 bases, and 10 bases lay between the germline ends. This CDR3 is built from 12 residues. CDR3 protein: CASERKEETQYF. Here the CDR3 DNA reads TGTGCCAGCGAACGGAAGGAAGAGACCCAGTACTTC. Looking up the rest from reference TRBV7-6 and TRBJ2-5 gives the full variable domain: GAGVSQSPRYKVTKRGQDVALRCDPISGHVSLYWYRQALGQGPEFLTYFNYEAQQDKSGLPNDRFSAERPEGSISTLTIQRTEQRDSAMYRCASERKEETQYFGPGTRLLVL.

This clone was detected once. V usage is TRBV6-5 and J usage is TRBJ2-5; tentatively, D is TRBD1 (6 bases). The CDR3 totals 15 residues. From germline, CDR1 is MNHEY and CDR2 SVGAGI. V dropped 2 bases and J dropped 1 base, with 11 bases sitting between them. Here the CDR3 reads CASSYGGHLQETQYF. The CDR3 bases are TGTGCCAGCAGTTACGGGGGACACCTCCAAGAGACCCAGTACTTC.

The CDR3 coding sequence is TGCGCCAGCAGCCCCCCAGTGGCGGGGAACACCGGGGAGCTGTTTTTT. Amino acids: CASSPPVAGNTGELFF. This chain uses TRBV4-3 with TRBJ2-2; TRBD2 is a possible D gene (5 bases). Germline loops: CDR1 LGHNA, CDR2 YSLEER. The CDR3 length is 16 residues. With 4 bases removed from V and 1 base from J, the gap between germline ends came to 13 bases.

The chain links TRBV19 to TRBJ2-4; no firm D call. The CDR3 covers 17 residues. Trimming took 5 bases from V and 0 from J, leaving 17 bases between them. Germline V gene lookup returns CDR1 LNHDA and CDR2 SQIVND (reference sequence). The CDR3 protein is CASSFYTENLAKNIQYF. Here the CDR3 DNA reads TGTGCCAGTAGTTTCTACACGGAAAACCTAGCCAAAAACATTCAGTACTTC.

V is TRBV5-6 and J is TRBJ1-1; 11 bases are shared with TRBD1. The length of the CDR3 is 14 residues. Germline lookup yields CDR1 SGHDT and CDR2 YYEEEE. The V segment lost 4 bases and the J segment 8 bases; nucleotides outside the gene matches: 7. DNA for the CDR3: TGTGCCAGCAGCCCAGGACAGGGGGCCCAGGAAGCTTTCTTT. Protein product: CASSPGQGAQEAFF.

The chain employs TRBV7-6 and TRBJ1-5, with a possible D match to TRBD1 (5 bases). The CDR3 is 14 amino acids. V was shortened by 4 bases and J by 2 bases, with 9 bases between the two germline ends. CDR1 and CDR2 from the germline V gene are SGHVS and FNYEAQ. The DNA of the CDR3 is TGTGCCAGCAGCTATGGGGACGGCAATCAGCCCCAGCATTTT. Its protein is CASSYGDGNQPQHF.

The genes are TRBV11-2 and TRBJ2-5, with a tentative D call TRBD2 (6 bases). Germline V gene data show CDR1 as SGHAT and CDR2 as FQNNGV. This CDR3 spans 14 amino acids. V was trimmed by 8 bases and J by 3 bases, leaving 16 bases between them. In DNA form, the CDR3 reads TGTGCCAGCTCCGGGGGACCACTTGAAGAGACCCAGTACTTC. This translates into CASSGGPLEETQYF.

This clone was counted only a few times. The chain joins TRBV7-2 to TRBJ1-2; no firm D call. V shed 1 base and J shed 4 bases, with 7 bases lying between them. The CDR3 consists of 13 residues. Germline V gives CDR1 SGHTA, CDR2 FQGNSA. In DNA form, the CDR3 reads TGTGCCAGCAGCTTAGGGACGGGCTATGGCTACACCTTC. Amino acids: CASSLGTGYGYTF.

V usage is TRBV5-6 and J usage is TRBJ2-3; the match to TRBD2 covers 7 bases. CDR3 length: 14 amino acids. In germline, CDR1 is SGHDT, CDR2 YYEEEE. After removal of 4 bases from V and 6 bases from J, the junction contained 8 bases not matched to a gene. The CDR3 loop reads CASSGRAGDDTQYF. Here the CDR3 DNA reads TGTGCCAGCAGCGGGAGGGCTGGGGACGATACGCAGTATTTT.

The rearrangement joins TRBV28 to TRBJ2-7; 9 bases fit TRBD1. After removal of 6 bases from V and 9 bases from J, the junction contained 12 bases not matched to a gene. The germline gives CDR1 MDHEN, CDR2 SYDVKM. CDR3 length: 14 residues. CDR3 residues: CASRDQQGALGQYF. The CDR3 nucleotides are TGTGCCAGCAGGGACCAACAGGGGGCCCTTGGGCAGTACTTC.

Here the CDR3 DNA reads TGTGCCAGCAGCCTAAGGGTAGGGTTTGGAAATGAGCAGTTCTTC. Amino acids: CASSLRVGFGNEQFF. This sequence joins TRBV7-6 and TRBJ2-1; the D is unclear. The CDR3 has 15 residues. The germline V gene has CDR1 SGHVS and CDR2 FNYEAQ. Trimming left V 5 bases short and J 7 bases short, with 18 bases between.

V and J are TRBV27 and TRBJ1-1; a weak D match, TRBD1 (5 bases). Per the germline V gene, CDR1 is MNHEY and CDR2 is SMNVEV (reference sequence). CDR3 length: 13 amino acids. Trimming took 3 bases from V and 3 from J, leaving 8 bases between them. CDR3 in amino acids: CASSFGGDTEAFF. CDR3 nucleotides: TGTGCCAGCAGTTTCGGGGGGGACACTGAAGCTTTCTTT.

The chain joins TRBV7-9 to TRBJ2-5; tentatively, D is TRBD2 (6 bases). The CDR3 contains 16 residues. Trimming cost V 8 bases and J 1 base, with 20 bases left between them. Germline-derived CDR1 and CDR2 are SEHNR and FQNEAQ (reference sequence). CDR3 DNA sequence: TGTGCCAGCGAGCCCTCTGGGGTGGGAGGCCAAGAGACCCAGTACTTC. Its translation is CASEPSGVGGQETQYF.

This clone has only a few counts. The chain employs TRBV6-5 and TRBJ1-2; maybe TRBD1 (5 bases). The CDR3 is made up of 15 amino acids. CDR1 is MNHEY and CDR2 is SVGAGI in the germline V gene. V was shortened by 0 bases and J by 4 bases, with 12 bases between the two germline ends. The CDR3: CASSYSIGEGYGYTF. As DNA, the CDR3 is TGTGCCAGCAGTTACTCGATAGGGGAAGGCTATGGCTACACCTTC.

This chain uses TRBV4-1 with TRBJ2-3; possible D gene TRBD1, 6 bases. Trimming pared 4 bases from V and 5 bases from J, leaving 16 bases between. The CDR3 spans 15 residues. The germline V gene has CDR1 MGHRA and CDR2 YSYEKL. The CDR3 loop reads CASSLGHLRGDTQYF. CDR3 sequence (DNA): TGCGCCAGCAGCCTGGGACACCTTCGGGGAGATACGCAGTATTTT.

The CDR3 protein is CASSKKGLAGGSTDTQYF. The CDR3 nucleotides are TGTGCCAGTAGTAAGAAGGGACTAGCGGGGGGGAGCACAGATACGCAGTATTTT. This chain joins TRBV19 and TRBJ2-3; 16 bases line up with TRBD2. The CDR3 has 18 amino acids. The V and J ends lost 4 bases and 0 bases, in that order; junction bases with no gene match: 4. In germline, CDR1 is LNHDA, CDR2 SQIVND (reference sequence).

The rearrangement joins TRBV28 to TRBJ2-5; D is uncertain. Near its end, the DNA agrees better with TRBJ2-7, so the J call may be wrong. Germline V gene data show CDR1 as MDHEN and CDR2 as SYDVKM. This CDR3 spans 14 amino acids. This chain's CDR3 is CASSSPGRVYEQYF. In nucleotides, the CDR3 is TGTGCCAGCAGTTCCCCCGGACGGGTTTACGAGCAGTACTTC.

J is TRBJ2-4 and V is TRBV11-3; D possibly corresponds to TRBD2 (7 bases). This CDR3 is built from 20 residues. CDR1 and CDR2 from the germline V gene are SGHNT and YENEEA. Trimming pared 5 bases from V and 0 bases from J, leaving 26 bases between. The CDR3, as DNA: TGTGCCAGCAGCCCTCAGGGCGGGGGCGCCAATTCGAAAGCCAAAAACATTCAGTACTTC. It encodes CASSPQGGGANSKAKNIQYF.

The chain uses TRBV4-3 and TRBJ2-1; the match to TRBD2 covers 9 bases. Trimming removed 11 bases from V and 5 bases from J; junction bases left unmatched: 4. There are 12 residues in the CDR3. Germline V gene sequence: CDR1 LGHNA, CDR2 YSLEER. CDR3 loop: CASASGDNEQFF. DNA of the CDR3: TGCGCCTCGGCTAGCGGGGACAATGAGCAGTTCTTC.

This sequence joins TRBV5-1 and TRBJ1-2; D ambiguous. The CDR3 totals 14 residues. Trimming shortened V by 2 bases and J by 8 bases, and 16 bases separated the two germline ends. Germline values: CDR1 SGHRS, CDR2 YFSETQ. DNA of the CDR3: TGCGCCAGCAGCTTACTGGGAGCCATAGAGGGCTACACCTTC. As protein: CASSLLGAIEGYTF.

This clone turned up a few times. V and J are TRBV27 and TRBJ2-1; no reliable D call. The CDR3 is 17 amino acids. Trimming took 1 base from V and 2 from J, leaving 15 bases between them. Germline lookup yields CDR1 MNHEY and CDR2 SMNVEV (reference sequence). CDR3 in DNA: TGTGCCAGCAGTTTATATCCTGGGTCCTCAACCTACAATGAGCAGTTCTTC. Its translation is CASSLYPGSSTYNEQFF.

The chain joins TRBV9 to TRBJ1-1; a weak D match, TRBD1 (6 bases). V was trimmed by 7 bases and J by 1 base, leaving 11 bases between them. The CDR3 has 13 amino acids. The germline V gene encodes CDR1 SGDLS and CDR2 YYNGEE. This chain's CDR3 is CASCGGPNTEAFF. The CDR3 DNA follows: TGTGCCAGCTGTGGGGGGCCGAACACTGAAGCTTTCTTT.

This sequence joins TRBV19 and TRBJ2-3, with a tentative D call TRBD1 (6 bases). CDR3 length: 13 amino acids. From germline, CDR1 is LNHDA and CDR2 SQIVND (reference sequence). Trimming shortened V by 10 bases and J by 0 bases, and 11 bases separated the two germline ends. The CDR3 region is CATGTLSTDTQYF. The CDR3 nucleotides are TGTGCCACTGGGACACTTAGCACAGATACGCAGTATTTT.

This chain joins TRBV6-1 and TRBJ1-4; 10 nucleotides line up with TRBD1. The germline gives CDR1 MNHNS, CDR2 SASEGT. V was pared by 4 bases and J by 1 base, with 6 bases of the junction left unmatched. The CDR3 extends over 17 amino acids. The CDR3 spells CASSGDRGLVTNEKLFF. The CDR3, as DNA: TGTGCCAGCAGTGGCGACAGGGGGCTGGTAACTAATGAAAAACTGTTTTTT.

The CDR3 region is CASSAADSPAGGPDNEQFF. The CDR3 nucleotides are TGTGCCAGCAGCGCTGCCGACTCCCCAGCGGGGGGGCCGGACAATGAGCAGTTCTTC. This chain joins TRBV9 and TRBJ2-1, with 10 positions matching TRBD2. The CDR3 totals 19 residues. The V gene end was trimmed by 3 bases and the J gene end by 5 bases; junction bases not matched to a gene: 17. Germline V gene lookup returns CDR1 SGDLS and CDR2 YYNGEE.

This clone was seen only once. The CDR3 protein is CASSPGQRAYEQYF. In DNA, the CDR3 is TGTGCCAGCTCCCCGGGACAGCGAGCCTACGAGCAGTACTTC. The chain links TRBV9 to TRBJ2-7; 7 bases fit TRBD1. Trimming took 7 bases from V and 2 from J; bases not matched to a gene: 9. This CDR3 has 14 residues. Germline-derived CDR1 and CDR2 are SGDLS and YYNGEE.

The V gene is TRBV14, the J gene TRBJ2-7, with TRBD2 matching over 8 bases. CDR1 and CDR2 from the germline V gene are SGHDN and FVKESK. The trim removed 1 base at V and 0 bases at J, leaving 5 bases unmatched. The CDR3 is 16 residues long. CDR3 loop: CASSQGTSHSSYEQYF. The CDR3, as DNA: TGTGCCAGCAGCCAAGGGACTAGCCACTCCTCCTACGAGCAGTACTTC.

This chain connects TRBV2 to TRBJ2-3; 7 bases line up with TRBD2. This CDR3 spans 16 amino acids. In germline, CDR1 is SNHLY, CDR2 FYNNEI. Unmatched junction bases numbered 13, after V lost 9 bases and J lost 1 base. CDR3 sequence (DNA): TGTGCCAGTGCTCGCGGGGAGGGCCTCGGCACAGATACGCAGTATTTT. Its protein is CASARGEGLGTDTQYF.

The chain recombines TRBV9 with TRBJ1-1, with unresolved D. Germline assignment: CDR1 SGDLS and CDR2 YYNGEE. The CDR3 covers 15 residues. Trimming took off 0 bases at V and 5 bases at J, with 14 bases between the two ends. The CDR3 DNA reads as TGTGCCAGCAGCGTAGGGCCCGGGGATTTTACTGAAGCTTTCTTT. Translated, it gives CASSVGPGDFTEAFF. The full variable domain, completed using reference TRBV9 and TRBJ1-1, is DSGVTQTPKHLITATGQRVTLRCSPRSGDLSVYWYQQSLDQGLQFLIQYYNGEERAKGNILERFSAQQFPDLHSELNLSSLELGDSALYFCASSVGPGDFTEAFFGQGTRLTVV.

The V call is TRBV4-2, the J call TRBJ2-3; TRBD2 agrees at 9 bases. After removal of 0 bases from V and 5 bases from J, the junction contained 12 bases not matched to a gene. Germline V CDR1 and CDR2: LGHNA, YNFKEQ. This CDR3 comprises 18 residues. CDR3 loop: CASSQENLSGSKGDTQYF. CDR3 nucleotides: TGTGCCAGCAGCCAAGAGAACCTTAGCGGGAGTAAAGGAGATACGCAGTATTTT.

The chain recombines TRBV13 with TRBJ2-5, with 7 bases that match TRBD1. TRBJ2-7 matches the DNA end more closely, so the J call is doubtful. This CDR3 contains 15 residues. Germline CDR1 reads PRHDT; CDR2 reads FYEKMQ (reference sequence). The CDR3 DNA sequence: TGTGCCAGCAGCCCTCCGGGACAGCCCTCCTACGAGCAGTACTTC. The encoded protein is CASSPPGQPSYEQYF.